Listed here is a single T cell receptor (beta chain). This entry belongs to a study of blood T cell repertoires in COVID-19. Background on the study: The samples span acute and convalescent COVID-19 from the United States, Italy and Spain. Sample material is recorded as cDNA or gDNA derived from T cells, B-cell-depleted T cells, or PBMCs.

As originally analysed: Amplification from reference gene primers served as the basis for estimated nucleated cell counts. Profiled with immunoSEQ multiplex PCR; TCRdb holds only in-frame clones, not every one. V and J calls and clone size follow that table, whereas D and trimming were derived from the DNA. The sample consists of 190,000 or so clones, about 86% of them appearing once. The germline V and J ends were trimmed by 8 bases and 0 bases, with 15 bases remaining between them. Germline V gene data show CDR1 as SQVTM and CDR2 as ANQGSEA. The CDR3 has 14 residues. The rearrangement joins TRBV29-1 to TRBJ2-3; tentatively, D is TRBD1 (5 bases). The receptor's source is a woman aged 18 to 35 who had recovered from COVID-19. The specimen sequenced was peripheral blood. The CDR3 spells CSYHRGSSTDTQYF. The CDR3 nucleotides read TGCAGCTACCATAGGGGATCTAGCACAGATACGCAGTATTTT.